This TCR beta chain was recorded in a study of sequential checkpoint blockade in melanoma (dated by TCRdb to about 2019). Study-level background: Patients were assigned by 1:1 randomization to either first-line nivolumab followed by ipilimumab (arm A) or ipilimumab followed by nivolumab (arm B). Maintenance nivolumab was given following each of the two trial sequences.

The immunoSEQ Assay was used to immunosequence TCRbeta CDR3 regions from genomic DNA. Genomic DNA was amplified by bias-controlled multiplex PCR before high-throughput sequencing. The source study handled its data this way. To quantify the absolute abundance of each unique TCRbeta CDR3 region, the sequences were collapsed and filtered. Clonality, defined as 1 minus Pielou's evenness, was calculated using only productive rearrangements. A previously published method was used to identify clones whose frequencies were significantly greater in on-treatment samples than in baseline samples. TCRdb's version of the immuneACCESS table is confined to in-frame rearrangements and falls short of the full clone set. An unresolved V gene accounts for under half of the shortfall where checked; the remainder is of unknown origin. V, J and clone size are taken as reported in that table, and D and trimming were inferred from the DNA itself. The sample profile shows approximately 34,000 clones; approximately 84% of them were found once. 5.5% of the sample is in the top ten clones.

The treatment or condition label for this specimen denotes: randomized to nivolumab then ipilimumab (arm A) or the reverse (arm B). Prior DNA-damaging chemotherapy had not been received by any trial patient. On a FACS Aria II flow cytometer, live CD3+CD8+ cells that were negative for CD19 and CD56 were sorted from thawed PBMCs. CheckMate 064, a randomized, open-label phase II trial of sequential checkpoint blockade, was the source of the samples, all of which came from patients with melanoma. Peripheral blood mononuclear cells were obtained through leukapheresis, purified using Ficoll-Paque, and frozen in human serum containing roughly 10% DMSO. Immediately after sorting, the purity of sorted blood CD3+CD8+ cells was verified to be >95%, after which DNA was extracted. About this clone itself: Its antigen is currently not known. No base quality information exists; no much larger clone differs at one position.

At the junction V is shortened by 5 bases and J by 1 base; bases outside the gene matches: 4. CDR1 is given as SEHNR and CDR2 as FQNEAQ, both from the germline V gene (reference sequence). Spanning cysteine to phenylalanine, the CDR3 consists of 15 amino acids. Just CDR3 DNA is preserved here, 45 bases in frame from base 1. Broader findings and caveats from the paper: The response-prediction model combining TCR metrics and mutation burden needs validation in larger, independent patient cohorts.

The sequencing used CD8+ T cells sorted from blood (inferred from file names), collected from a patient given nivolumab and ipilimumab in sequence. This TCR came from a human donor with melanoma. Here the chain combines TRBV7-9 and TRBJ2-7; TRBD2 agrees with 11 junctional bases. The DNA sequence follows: TGTGCCAGCAGCGTACTAGCGGGGGATTCCTACGAGCAGTACTTC. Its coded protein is CASSVLAGDSYEQYF.